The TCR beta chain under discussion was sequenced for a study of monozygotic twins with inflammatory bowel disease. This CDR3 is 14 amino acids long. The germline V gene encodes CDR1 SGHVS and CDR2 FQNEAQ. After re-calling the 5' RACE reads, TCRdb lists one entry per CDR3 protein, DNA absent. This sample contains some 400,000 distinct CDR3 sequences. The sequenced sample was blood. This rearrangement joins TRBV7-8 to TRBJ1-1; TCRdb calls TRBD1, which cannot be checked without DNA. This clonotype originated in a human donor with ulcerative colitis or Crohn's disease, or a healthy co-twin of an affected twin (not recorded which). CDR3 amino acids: CASSLRGPNTEAFF.